The TCR beta chain described here comes from a study of blood T cell repertoires in COVID-19. The CDR3 runs to 11 residues. The V segment lost 7 bases and the J segment 5 bases; nucleotides outside the gene matches: 3. Germline V lookup: CDR1 SQVTM, CDR2 ANQGSEA. Sequenced by immunoSEQ multiplex PCR; TCRdb stores in-frame clones only, minus some. Of 150,000 to 200,000 clones listed, about 88% were seen once; the top ten hold roughly 19%. The sequencing input was peripheral blood. This chain links TRBV29-1 with TRBJ2-7, with TRBD1 matching over 9 bases. The sequence was collected from a woman aged 80 or over with acute or convalescent COVID-19. The CDR3 loop reads CSARTGDEQYF. DNA for the CDR3: TGCAGCGCCAGGACAGGGGACGAGCAGTACTTC.